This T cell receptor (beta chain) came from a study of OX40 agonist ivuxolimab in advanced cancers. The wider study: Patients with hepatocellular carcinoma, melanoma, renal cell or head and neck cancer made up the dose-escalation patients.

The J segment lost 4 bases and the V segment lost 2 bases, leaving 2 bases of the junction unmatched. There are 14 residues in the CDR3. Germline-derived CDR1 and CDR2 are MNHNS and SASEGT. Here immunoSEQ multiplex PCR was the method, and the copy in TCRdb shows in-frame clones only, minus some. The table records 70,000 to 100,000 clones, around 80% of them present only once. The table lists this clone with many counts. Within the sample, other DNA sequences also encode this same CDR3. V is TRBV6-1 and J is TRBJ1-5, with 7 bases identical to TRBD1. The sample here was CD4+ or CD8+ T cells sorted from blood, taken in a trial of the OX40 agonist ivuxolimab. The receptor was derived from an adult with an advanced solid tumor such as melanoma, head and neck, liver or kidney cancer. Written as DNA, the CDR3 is TGTGCCAGCAGTGAAAACAGGGGTAATCAGCCCCAGCATTTT. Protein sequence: CASSENRGNQPQHF.